Below are 15 T cell receptor beta chains sequenced from a single sample in a study of identical twins. TCRdb redid the calling of the 5' RACE reads with MiXCR, one entry per CDR3 protein. The profile shows hundreds of thousands of distinct CDR3 sequences, 12% of them singletons. The same data also contributed to another study, on yellow fever vaccine responses in identical twins.

What was sequenced was PBMCs. Receptor source: a woman younger than 30 in good health.

This clonotype was seen only a few times. This chain links TRBV6-1 with TRBJ2-2, with 13 bases aligning to TRBD2. This CDR3 is built from 17 residues. Trimming cost V 5 bases and J 0 bases; bases outside gene matches: 3. Per the germline V gene, CDR1 is MNHNS and CDR2 is SASEGT. CDR3 coding DNA: TGTGCCAGCAGTCCGGGACTAGCGGGGACGAACACCGGGGAGCTGTTTTTT. Protein product: CASSPGLAGTNTGELFF.

This clonotype showed up just a few times. V is TRBV14 and J is TRBJ1-4, with TRBD1 matching 7 bases. The CDR3 has 15 amino acids. The J segment lost 1 base and the V segment lost 4 bases, leaving 3 bases of the junction unmatched. Germline V gives CDR1 SGHDN, CDR2 FVKESK. The DNA for the CDR3 is TGTGCCAGCAGCCCCCGACAGGGAACTAATGAAAAACTGTTTTTT. Residues: CASSPRQGTNEKLFF. The full variable domain, with the rest looked up from reference TRBV14 and TRBJ1-4, is EAGVTQFPSHSVIEKGQTVTLRCDPISGHDNLYWYRRVMGKEIKFLLHFVKESKQDESGMPNNRFLAERTGGTYSTLKVQPAELEDSGVYFCASSPRQGTNEKLFFGSGTQLSVL.

This clonotype was counted only a few times. V and J are TRBV24-1 and TRBJ2-3; either TRBD1 or TRBD2 may supply D (5 bases each). In germline, CDR1 is KGHDR, CDR2 SFDVKD. The CDR3 has 15 residues. V was pared by 5 bases and J by 2 bases, with 13 bases between. The CDR3 coding sequence is TGTGCCACCAGTGTGGGACGGACTCTCACAGATACGCAGTATTTT. Amino acid sequence: CATSVGRTLTDTQYF.

The V and J genes are TRBV2 and TRBJ1-2; D unclear. This CDR3 contains 11 residues. The V gene lost 3 bases and the J gene lost 7 bases, with 6 bases spanning the gap. The germline V gene encodes CDR1 SNHLY and CDR2 FYNNEI. The CDR3 loop reads CASSEGSGYTF. CDR3 DNA sequence: TGTGCCAGCAGTGAGGGTTCTGGCTACACCTTC.

This rearrangement joins TRBV20-1 to TRBJ2-2, with 10 bases identical to TRBD1. The CDR3 contains 12 residues. Per the germline V gene, CDR1 is DFQATT and CDR2 is SNEGSKA (reference sequence). The CDR3 region has the DNA TGCACAGGACAGGGGGACACCGGGGAGCTGTTTTTT. Translating it yields CTGQGDTGELFF.

Only a few counts were recorded for this clonotype. This chain links TRBV15 with TRBJ1-5; no clear D gene. The CDR3 loop spans 13 amino acids. Trimming removed 5 bases at V and 3 bases at J, with 8 bases between. Germline values: CDR1 LNHNV, CDR2 YYDKDF (reference sequence). For the CDR3, the DNA is TGTGCCACCAGCGCCAACCCCAATCAGCCCCAGCATTTT. Residues: CATSANPNQPQHF.

This clonotype was seen a handful of times. V gene TRBV6-4 combines with J gene TRBJ2-6; 10 bases align to TRBD1. CDR1 and CDR2 from the germline V gene are MRHNA and SNTAGT. The length of the CDR3 is 19 residues. J lost 0 bases, V lost 5 bases, and 10 bases had no gene match. CDR3 nucleotide sequence: TGTGCCAGCAGTACTCCTCCGGGACAGGGGTACTCTGGGGCCAACGTCCTGACTTTC. It specifies CASSTPPGQGYSGANVLTF.

The chain employs TRBV5-1 and TRBJ2-5, with 9 bases that match TRBD1. The V segment lost 1 base and the J segment 1 base; nucleotides outside the gene matches: 2. Germline V gene data show CDR1 as SGHRS and CDR2 as YFSETQ. The CDR3 runs 15 residues. In DNA, the CDR3 is TGCGCCAGCAGCTTGAGGGACAGGGTCCAAGAGACCCAGTACTTC. Amino acid sequence: CASSLRDRVQETQYF.

This clonotype was observed a few times. This chain joins TRBV11-1 and TRBJ2-5, with TRBD2 identical over 10 bases. Germline V gene sequence: CDR1 SGHAT, CDR2 FQDESV (reference sequence). The J segment lost 1 base and the V segment lost 5 bases, leaving 13 bases of the junction unmatched. The CDR3 runs 18 residues. The CDR3 DNA reads TGTGCCAGCAGCCGTATTTCTGGACTAGCGGTATCCCAAGAGACCCAGTACTTC. Translated, it gives CASSRISGLAVSQETQYF. The full variable domain, completed using reference TRBV11-1 and TRBJ2-5, is EAEVAQSPRYKITEKSQAVAFWCDPISGHATLYWYRQILGQGPELLVQFQDESVVDDSQLPKDRFSAERLKGVDSTLKIQPAELGDSAMYLCASSRISGLAVSQETQYFGPGTRLLVL.

This chain uses TRBV7-9 with TRBJ1-5; D unresolved. The CDR3 covers 14 residues. Per the germline V gene, CDR1 is SEHNR and CDR2 is FQNEAQ (reference sequence). The ends were cut back, 5 bases at V and 3 bases at J, with 11 bases in the middle. CDR3 residues: CASSPDVDNQPQHF. For the CDR3, the DNA is TGTGCCAGCAGCCCGGACGTGGACAATCAGCCCCAGCATTTT.

The chain joins TRBV24-1 to TRBJ1-2, with 9 bases fitting TRBD1. In germline, CDR1 is KGHDR, CDR2 SFDVKD. This CDR3 comprises 17 residues. With V trimmed by 5 bases and J by 4 bases, 13 bases remained unmatched. CDR3 sequence (DNA): TGTGCCACCAGTGGGGGTACAGGGGGCGCTTTTAGCTATGGCTACACCTTC. It translates to CATSGGTGGAFSYGYTF.

The sample holds many counts of this clonotype. As DNA, the CDR3 is TGCAGTGCTAGAGATAACGGTGTTACGCAGTATTTT. Its translation is CSARDNGVTQYF. This chain joins TRBV20-1 and TRBJ2-3; no definite D call. Trimming removed 0 bases from V and 8 bases from J, with 9 bases in between. CDR3 size: 12 residues. CDR1 and CDR2 from the germline V gene are DFQATT and SNEGSKA (reference sequence).

This clonotype was picked up a small number of times. This rearrangement joins TRBV20-1 to TRBJ2-1; D tentatively reads TRBD1 or TRBD2 (5 bases each). With 1 base removed from V and 6 bases from J, the gap between germline ends came to 13 bases. Germline V lookup: CDR1 DFQATT, CDR2 SNEGSKA (reference sequence). The CDR3 extends over 14 amino acids. This CDR3 reads CSARGGKASNEQFF. As DNA, the CDR3 is TGCAGTGCTAGAGGGGGGAAAGCTAGCAATGAGCAGTTCTTC.

J is TRBJ1-5 and V is TRBV4-1; D is ambiguous. CDR3 length equals 15 residues. CDR1 and CDR2 from the germline V gene are MGHRA and YSYEKL. Between the trimmed V and J ends, which lost 0 bases and 0 bases, there was a span of 6 bases. The CDR3, as DNA: TGCGCCAGCAGCCAAGAGCGGTATAGCAATCAGCCCCAGCATTTT. Translated: CASSQERYSNQPQHF.

The V call is TRBV4-1, the J call TRBJ1-5, with D perhaps matching TRBD1 (5 bases). The germline CDR1 and CDR2 sequences are MGHRA and YSYEKL. The CDR3 consists of 17 residues. Trimming removed 0 bases at V and 0 bases at J, with 12 bases between. In DNA, the CDR3 is TGCGCCAGCAGCCAAGAAACCGGGACTCATAGCAATCAGCCCCAGCATTTT. This codes for CASSQETGTHSNQPQHF.